The 9 T cell receptor delta chains listed next were all sequenced from one sample in a study of gamma-delta T cells after stem cell transplantation. TCRdb re-processed the RT-PCR reads via CATT. The sample table includes 15 to 20 delta-chain clones. Specimen: gamma-delta T cells. Receptors were obtained from a human donor. It is not recorded whose cells these are; they may come from a transplant donor.

The chain uses TRDV1 and TRDJ1; a possible D gene is TRDD3 (5 bases). Trimming removed 5 bases at V and 5 bases at J, with 24 bases between. Germline V gives CDR1 TSWWSYY, CDR2 QGS. CDR3 length: 17 amino acids. The CDR3 reads CALGKRETGGRRDKLIF. Here the CDR3 DNA reads TGTGCTCTTGGGAAACGGGAGACTGGAGGGCGAAGGGATAAACTCATCTTT.

The rearrangement uses TRDV2 and TRDJ3, with 11 bases matching TRDD3. No J gene is reported in TCRdb; it was inferred here by comparing the DNA with germline. The length of the CDR3 is 20 residues. Germline CDR1 reads GEAIGNYY; CDR2 reads EKD. With 1 base clipped from V and 0 bases from J, the junction kept 7 bases outside the gene matches. DNA of the CDR3: TGTGCCTGTGACACGTCAGGCACTGGGGGATACTCCTGGGACACCCGACAGATGTTTTTC. Protein: CACDTSGTGGYSWDTRQMFF.

V usage is TRDV2 and J usage is TRDJ3; TRDD3 matches 12 bases. TCRdb records no J gene; here it was assigned by comparing the DNA to germline. J lost 0 bases, V lost 6 bases, and 14 bases had no gene match. Germline-derived CDR1 and CDR2 are GEAIGNYY and EKD. This CDR3 comprises 21 residues. Here the CDR3 DNA reads TGTGCCTGTCCTATCAAAACTGGGGGATACCCCGACTCCTGGGACACCCGACAGATGTTTTTC. It translates to CACPIKTGGYPDSWDTRQMFF.

The chain has TRDV2 and TRDJ2; 9 positions agree with TRDD3. Germline V CDR1 and CDR2: GEAIGNYY, EKD. V gave up 3 bases and J gave up 1 base; unmatched junction bases: 2. CDR3 length: 15 residues. The CDR3 sequence: CACDVLGDLTAQLFF. CDR3 DNA sequence: TGTGCCTGTGACGTACTGGGGGATTTGACAGCACAACTCTTCTTT.

This clone was detected only a few times. The chain combines TRDV1 with TRDJ1; D unclear. Per the germline V gene, CDR1 is TSWWSYY and CDR2 is QGS. CDR3 size: 14 residues. V lost 2 bases and J lost 2, with 9 bases in between. The CDR3 region has the DNA TGTGCTCTTGGGGAATGGTCGGAGACCGATAAACTCATCTTT. It is translated as CALGEWSETDKLIF.

The J gene is TRDJ3, the V gene TRDV2; 7 bases line up with TRDD3. J was trimmed by 2 bases and V by 0 bases; bases with no gene match: 0. Germline lookup yields CDR1 GEAIGNYY and CDR2 EKD. The length of the CDR3 is 16 residues. This CDR3 is CACDTGYAWDTRQMFF. The DNA of the CDR3 is TGTGCCTGTGACACCGGATACGCCTGGGACACCCGACAGATGTTTTTC.

This clone appeared a few times. This chain connects TRDV2 to TRDJ1, with TRDD3 as a possible D gene (6 bases). The CDR3 is 16 amino acids. Germline assignment: CDR1 GEAIGNYY and CDR2 EKD. V was trimmed by 7 bases and J by 0 bases, leaving 20 bases between them. The CDR3 protein is CACTGESLRYTDKLIF. The CDR3 DNA sequence: TGTGCCTGCACGGGGGAGAGCCTCAGGTACACCGATAAACTCATCTTT.

This chain links TRDV2 with TRDJ1, with D possibly being TRDD3 (5 bases). Because TCRdb records no J gene, it was assigned here through a match of the DNA to germline. V was cut by 3 bases and J by 0 bases, with 19 bases left in between. The germline CDR1 and CDR2 sequences are GEAIGNYY and EKD. This CDR3 has 17 residues. CDR3 coding DNA: TGTGCCTGTGACCCGGTCGACGCGGGGGGGTACACCGATAAACTCATCTTT. Amino acids: CACDPVDAGGYTDKLIF.

The table lists this clone with a few counts. The gene calls are TRDV2 and TRDJ3; 10 bases map to TRDD3. The CDR3 runs to 18 residues. Germline trimming cut 0 bases from V and 0 bases from J; bases unmatched to any gene: 1. Germline V gene data show CDR1 as GEAIGNYY and CDR2 as EKD. CDR3 nucleotides: TGTGCCTGTGACACCGGGGGATACGGCTCCTGGGACACCCGACAGATGTTTTTC. This translates into CACDTGGYGSWDTRQMFF.